A selection of T cell receptor beta chains follows, all from one sample in a study of blood T cell repertoires in COVID-19. Some clones are missing from TCRdb's copy, which holds only in-frame ones; the method was immunoSEQ multiplex PCR. The table has about 84,000 clones, about three quarters seen once; the top ten hold about 6.5%. Sequenced material: peripheral blood. These receptor sequences come from a man aged 65 to 79 with acute or convalescent COVID-19. The CDR3 runs from the conserved cysteine through the conserved F or W. A D gene is named only where the DNA matches it firmly. Size is stated for part of the rows, as once, few or many counts, or as a class when the clone is expanded.

TGTGCCAGCAGCCCGACTAGCGGGGGTAACACCGGGGAGCTGTTTTTT | CASSPTSGGNTGELFF | TRBV5-4 | TRBD2 | TRBJ2-2 | -
TGTGCCATCAGTGAGTCAAGACTAGCTCCCCCTGAGCAGTTCTTC | CAISESRLAPPEQFF | TRBV10-3 | TRBD2 | TRBJ2-1 | -
TGCGCCAGCAGCTTGGAAGCGTGGCAGCGCACAGATACGCAGTATTTT | CASSLEAWQRTDTQYF | TRBV5-1 | - | TRBJ2-3 | few
TGTGCCAGCACTATGGGACTAGCGGGGTCCCATGAGCAGTTCTTC | CASTMGLAGSHEQFF | TRBV27 | TRBD2 | TRBJ2-1 | -
TGTGCCAGCAGCTTAAGACCCTGGGAGACCATGAACACTGAAGCTTTCTTT | CASSLRPWETMNTEAFF | TRBV7-8 | - | TRBJ1-1 | few
TGTGCCAGCAGCTTTCAGGGATTGGAGGGAGAGACCCAGTACTTC | CASSFQGLEGETQYF | TRBV7-3 | - | TRBJ2-5 | few
TGTGCCAGCAGAAACAGCCATTCTGGAAACACCATATATTTT | CASRNSHSGNTIYF | TRBV27 | - | TRBJ1-3 | few
TGTGCCAGTAGTTTCGGACAGGGTCCCACTGAAGCTTTCTTT | CASSFGQGPTEAFF | TRBV19 | TRBD1 | TRBJ1-1 | -
TGTGCCAGCAGCGTAGGGGGCCGAGCCCTTACCGGCTACACCTTC | CASSVGGRALTGYTF | TRBV9 | - | TRBJ1-2 | few
TGCGCCAGCAGCCAAGATCGACTAGCGGGGACTGTAGGGTATAAAGATACGCAGTATTTT | CASSQDRLAGTVGYKDTQYF | TRBV4-1 | TRBD2 | TRBJ2-3 | few
TGTGCCAGTATAGCGTCCCGACAGGGAAAGGAAGCTTTCTTT | CASIASRQGKEAFF | TRBV19 | TRBD1 | TRBJ1-1 | -
TGTGCCAGCAGCTTAGGGGGGGCGGGAGCAGATACGCAGTATTTT | CASSLGGAGADTQYF | TRBV7-8 | - | TRBJ2-3 | -
TGTGCCAGTAGTAACAGGCCAGCGAACACCGGGGAGCTGTTTTTT | CASSNRPANTGELFF | TRBV19 | - | TRBJ2-2 | medium-sized